Listed here are 16 T cell receptor beta chains from one sample, sequenced in a study of T cell changes during pregnancy in multiple sclerosis (dated by TCRdb to the late 2010s). Libraries were prepared through the immunoSEQ multiplex PCR assay. Sourced from immuneACCESS, this table was stored by TCRdb with only in-frame sequences that have V and J called. A share of the clones is absent; for the studies checked, an unresolved V gene accounts for under half, and the remainder has no known explanation. Across this sample there are some 28,000 clones, with about 92% seen only once. The leading ten clones occupy 0.43% of the sample. This specimen consisted of CD4+ T cells from peripheral blood mononuclear cells, obtained after pregnancy. Every receptor here comes from a female donor with multiple sclerosis, enrolled in a pregnancy study.

The chain has TRBV4-3 and TRBJ1-2; TRBD1 aligns across 9 bases. Trimming removed 0 bases from V and 8 bases from J; junction bases left unmatched: 13. The CDR3 length is 17 residues. The germline V gene has CDR1 LGHNA and CDR2 YSLEER. CDR3 residues: CASSQDYSPGQGVGYTF. The DNA for the CDR3 is TGCGCCAGCAGCCAAGACTACTCGCCGGGACAGGGTGTGGGCTACACCTTC.

CDR3 sequence (DNA): TGTGCCAGCAGCTTGGACATTGCCAATCAGCCCCAGCATTTT. Its translation: CASSLDIANQPQHF. The chain is built from TRBV7-9 and TRBJ1-5; D may be TRBD1 (5 bases). In germline, CDR1 is SEHNR, CDR2 FQNEAQ (reference sequence). Trimming took off 3 bases at V and 3 bases at J, with 9 bases between the two ends. The CDR3 has 14 amino acids.

V gene TRBV6-1 combines with J gene TRBJ1-4; D is unclear. V lost 6 bases, J lost 0 bases, and 5 bases lay in between. Germline V gene lookup returns CDR1 MNHNS and CDR2 SASEGT. This CDR3 contains 13 residues. The CDR3 DNA reads as TGTGCCAGCAGGTTAGCAACTAATGAAAAACTGTTTTTT. It is translated as CASRLATNEKLFF.

The chain recombines TRBV6-1 with TRBJ2-7; 7 nucleotides match TRBD2. The CDR3 length is 13 residues. V lost 2 bases and J lost 6; bases outside the gene matches: 4. Germline V gene sequence: CDR1 MNHNS, CDR2 SASEGT. Here the CDR3 DNA reads TGTGCCAGCAGTGAATTGCCTAGCGGCGAGCAGTACTTC. Its protein product is CASSELPSGEQYF.

The rearrangement links TRBV30 to TRBJ1-1; TRBD1 might be the D (5 bases). V lost 3 bases, J lost 1 base, and 12 bases lay in between. The CDR3 contains 14 residues. Per the germline V gene, CDR1 is GTSNPN and CDR2 is SVGIG (reference sequence). The CDR3 loop is CAWRSRQQNTEAFF. CDR3 coding DNA: TGTGCCTGGAGGAGCCGACAGCAGAACACTGAAGCTTTCTTT. The whole variable domain, remainder taken from reference TRBV30 and TRBJ1-1, is SQTIHQWPATLVQPVGSPLSLECTVEGTSNPNLYWYRQAAGRGLQLLFYSVGIGQISSEVPQNLSASRPQDRQFILSSKKLLLSDSGFYLCAWRSRQQNTEAFFGQGTRLTVV.

The chain is built from TRBV7-2 and TRBJ2-2; 7 positions agree with TRBD1. The germline V gene has CDR1 SGHTA and CDR2 FQGNSA. V shed 2 bases, J shed 6 bases, and the junction held 12 bases outside the gene matches. The CDR3 extends over 17 amino acids. CDR3 region: CASSLWDPGTVAGELFF. CDR3 DNA sequence: TGTGCCAGCAGCTTATGGGACCCCGGGACAGTCGCCGGGGAGCTGTTTTTT. Full variable domain (outside the CDR3, taken from reference TRBV7-2 and TRBJ2-2): GAGVSQSPSNKVTEKGKDVELRCDPISGHTALYWYRQSLGQGLEFLIYFQGNSAPDKSGLPSDRFSAERTGGSVSTLTIQRTQQEDSAVYLCASSLWDPGTVAGELFFGEGSRLTVL.

The rearrangement joins TRBV18 to TRBJ1-3, with 9 bases lining up with TRBD1. Germline V gene lookup returns CDR1 KGHSH and CDR2 LQKENI. This CDR3 contains 13 residues. V gave up 5 bases and J gave up 8 bases; unmatched junction bases: 4. The CDR3 loop is CASSGQGRYTIYF. In DNA form, the CDR3 reads TGTGCCAGCTCAGGACAGGGGCGGTACACCATATATTTT.

The chain couples TRBV10-3 to TRBJ2-3; 9 bases fit TRBD1. Germline V gene lookup returns CDR1 ENHRY and CDR2 SYGVKD. V dropped 6 bases and J dropped 1; count of bases not matched to a gene: 8. The CDR3 covers 16 residues. CDR3 region: CAIRAGQGGGTDTQYF. CDR3 coding DNA: TGTGCCATCAGGGCGGGACAGGGAGGGGGCACAGATACGCAGTATTTT.

The CDR3 nucleotides read TGTGCCAGCCGTAGCGGGGTCTACGGGGAGCTGTTTTTT. It translates to CASRSGVYGELFF. J is TRBJ2-2 and V is TRBV6-6, with TRBD2 matching over 8 bases. J was trimmed by 7 bases and V by 8 bases; bases with no gene match: 6. Germline lookup yields CDR1 MNHNY and CDR2 SVGAGI (reference sequence). The CDR3 has 13 amino acids.

The J gene is TRBJ2-1, the V gene TRBV19, with 9 bases fitting TRBD2. V dropped 4 bases and J dropped 7; count of bases not matched to a gene: 8. Germline-derived CDR1 and CDR2 are LNHDA and SQIVND (reference sequence). The CDR3 sequence is 15 residues long. This CDR3 is CASSNFAGGRNEQFF. In nucleotides, the CDR3 is TGTGCCAGTAGTAACTTTGCGGGGGGGAGGAATGAGCAGTTCTTC.

This chain connects TRBV14 to TRBJ2-3; TRBD1 matches at 7 bases. This CDR3 contains 16 residues. Germline CDR1 reads SGHDN; CDR2 reads FVKESK. V lost 2 bases to trimming and J lost 5 bases; unmatched junction nucleotides: 10. CDR3 loop: CASSQKGRGTGDTQYF. The CDR3 DNA reads as TGTGCCAGCAGCCAAAAGGGCAGGGGGACCGGAGATACGCAGTATTTT. Looking up the rest from reference TRBV14 and TRBJ2-3 gives the full variable domain: EAGVTQFPSHSVIEKGQTVTLRCDPISGHDNLYWYRRVMGKEIKFLLHFVKESKQDESGMPNNRFLAERTGGTYSTLKVQPAELEDSGVYFCASSQKGRGTGDTQYFGPGTRLTVL.

J is TRBJ1-1 and V is TRBV5-1, with D perhaps matching TRBD1 (6 bases). Trimming shortened V by 4 bases and J by 5 bases, and 12 bases separated the two germline ends. The CDR3 contains 13 residues. In germline, CDR1 is SGHRS, CDR2 YFSETQ. For the CDR3, the DNA is TGCGCCAGCAGCGGGGAGGGGGGGACTGAAGCTTTCTTT. It yields the protein CASSGEGGTEAFF.

The chain employs TRBV6-5 and TRBJ2-1; 8 bases fit TRBD2. Unmatched junction bases numbered 10, after V lost 5 bases and J lost 7 bases. The CDR3 has 15 amino acids. The germline gives CDR1 MNHEY, CDR2 SVGAGI. This CDR3 is CASSPAGTRRNEQFF. Here the CDR3 DNA reads TGTGCCAGCAGTCCGGCCGGGACTAGGCGGAATGAGCAGTTCTTC.

This chain links TRBV4-2 with TRBJ1-2; TRBD1 is a possible D gene (5 bases). V was pared by 4 bases and J by 6 bases, with 9 bases between. The CDR3 runs to 12 residues. CDR1 and CDR2 (germline): LGHNA, YNFKEQ. CDR3 DNA: TGTGCCAGCAGCCCCCGGGGGGATGGCTACACCTTC. It encodes CASSPRGDGYTF.

This clone came up once. The rearrangement links TRBV2 to TRBJ1-5, with TRBD1 as a possible D gene (6 bases). The CDR3 extends over 15 amino acids. V was trimmed by 5 bases and J by 7 bases, leaving 18 bases between them. Germline CDR1 reads SNHLY; CDR2 reads FYNNEI. CDR3 protein: CASSREYRARQPQHF. The DNA of the CDR3 is TGTGCCAGCAGTCGGGAATACAGGGCCAGGCAGCCCCAGCATTTT.

V is TRBV2 and J is TRBJ2-7, with D possibly being TRBD1 (5 bases). The CDR3 is made up of 12 amino acids. V was clipped by 5 bases and J by 7 bases, with 12 bases between them. Germline assignment: CDR1 SNHLY and CDR2 FYNNEI. The CDR3 DNA reads as TGTGCCAGCAGTACAGGTGACCGGGAGCAGTACTTC. Translation gives CASSTGDREQYF.